One T cell receptor beta chain is described in this entry. Its antigen is not identified. As defined, naive CD8 cells were CD45RO-negative and positively selected for CCR7, with terminally differentiated effector memory CD45RA+ cells excluded. Those who donated, Caucasian adults without exception, all lived in Nashville, Tennessee. These data are taken from a study of shared clonotypes between healthy human individuals. Study findings and constraints: Shared across a handful of donors were around 5% of the naive CD4 clonotypes.

Germline V gene data show CDR1 as SNHLY and CDR2 as FYNNEI. The V segment lost 7 bases and the J segment 2 bases; nucleotides outside the gene matches: 7. The CDR3 sequence is 15 residues long. Sorted-subset replicate PCR reactions were performed with approximately 200 ng DNA, corresponding to roughly 27,000 T cell genomes. Profiled with immunoSEQ multiplex PCR; TCRdb holds only in-frame clones, not every one. This table has about 2 million clones, about 95% appearing once. Sequenced: naive CD8+ T cells sorted from blood. The chain has TRBV2 and TRBJ1-2, with TRBD1 matching over 10 bases. This clonotype was obtained from a man younger than 35 in good health. In DNA, the CDR3 is TGTGCCAGCATCGGGACAGGGGTAAAAAACTATGGCTACACCTTC. Amino acid sequence: CASIGTGVKNYGYTF.